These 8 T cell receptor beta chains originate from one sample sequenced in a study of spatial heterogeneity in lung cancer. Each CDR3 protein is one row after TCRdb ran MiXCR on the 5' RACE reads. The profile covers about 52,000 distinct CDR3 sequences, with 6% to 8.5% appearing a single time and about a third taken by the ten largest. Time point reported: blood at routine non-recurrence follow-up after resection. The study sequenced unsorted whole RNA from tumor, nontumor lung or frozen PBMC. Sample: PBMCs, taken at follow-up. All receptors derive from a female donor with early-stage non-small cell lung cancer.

CDR3 protein: CASCQHNSPLHF. The CDR3 nucleotides are TGTGCCAGCTGCCAGCATAATTCACCCCTCCACTTT. The J gene is TRBJ1-6, the V gene TRBV2, with unresolved D. The CDR3 is 12 amino acids. Germline assignment: CDR1 SNHLY and CDR2 FYNNEI. Trimming pared 8 bases from V and 5 bases from J, leaving 7 bases between.

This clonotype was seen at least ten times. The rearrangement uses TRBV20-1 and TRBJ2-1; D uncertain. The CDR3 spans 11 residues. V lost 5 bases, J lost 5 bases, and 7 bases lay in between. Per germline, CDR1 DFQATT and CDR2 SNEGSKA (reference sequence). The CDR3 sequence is CSALKHNEQFF. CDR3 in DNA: TGCAGTGCTTTAAAGCACAATGAGCAGTTCTTC.

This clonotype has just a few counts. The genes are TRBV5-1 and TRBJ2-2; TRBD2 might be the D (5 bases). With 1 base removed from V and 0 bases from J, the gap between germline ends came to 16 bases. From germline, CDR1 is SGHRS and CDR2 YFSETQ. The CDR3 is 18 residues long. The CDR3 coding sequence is TGCGCCAGCAGCTTGCGGTCCCAACTAGGATCGAACACCGGGGAGCTGTTTTTT. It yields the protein CASSLRSQLGSNTGELFF.

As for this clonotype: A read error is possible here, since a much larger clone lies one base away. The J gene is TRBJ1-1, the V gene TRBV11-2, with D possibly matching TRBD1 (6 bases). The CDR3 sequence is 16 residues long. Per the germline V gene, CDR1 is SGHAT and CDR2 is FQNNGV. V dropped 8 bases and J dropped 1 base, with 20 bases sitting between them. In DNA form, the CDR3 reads TGTGCCAGCGGCCCAAAACGGGGGGGCACGAACACTGAAGCTTTCTTT. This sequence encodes CASGPKRGGTNTEAFF. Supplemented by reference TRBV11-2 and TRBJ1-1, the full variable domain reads EAGVAQSPRYKIIEKRQSVAFWCNPISGHATLYWYQQILGQGPKLLIQFQNNGVVDDSQLPKDRFSAERLKGVDSTLKIQPAKLEDSAVYLCASGPKRGGTNTEAFFGQGTRLTVV.

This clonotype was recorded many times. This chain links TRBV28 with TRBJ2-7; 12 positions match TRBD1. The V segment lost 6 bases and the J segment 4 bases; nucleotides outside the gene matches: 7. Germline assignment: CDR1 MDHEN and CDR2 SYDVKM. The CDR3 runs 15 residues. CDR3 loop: CASSSGTGGSYEQYF. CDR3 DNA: TGTGCCAGCAGCTCTGGGACAGGGGGCTCATACGAGCAGTACTTC.

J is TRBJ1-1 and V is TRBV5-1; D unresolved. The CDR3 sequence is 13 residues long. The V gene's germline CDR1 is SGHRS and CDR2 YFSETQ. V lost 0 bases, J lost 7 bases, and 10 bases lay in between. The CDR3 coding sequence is TGCGCCAGCAGCTTGGGGGCAGAAAATGAAGCTTTCTTT. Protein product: CASSLGAENEAFF.

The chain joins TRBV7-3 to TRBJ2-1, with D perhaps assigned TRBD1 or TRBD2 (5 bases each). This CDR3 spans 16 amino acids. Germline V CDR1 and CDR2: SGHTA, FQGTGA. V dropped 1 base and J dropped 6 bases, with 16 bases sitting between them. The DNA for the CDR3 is TGTGCCAGCAGCTTAAGACATGGGGACCGCCTCAATGAGCAGTTCTTC. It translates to CASSLRHGDRLNEQFF.

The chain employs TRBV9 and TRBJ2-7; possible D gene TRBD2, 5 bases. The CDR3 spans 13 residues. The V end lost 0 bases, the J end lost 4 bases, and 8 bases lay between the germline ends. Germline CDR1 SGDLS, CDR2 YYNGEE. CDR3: CASSVGLTYEQYF. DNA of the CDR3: TGTGCCAGCAGCGTAGGACTAACATACGAGCAGTACTTC.